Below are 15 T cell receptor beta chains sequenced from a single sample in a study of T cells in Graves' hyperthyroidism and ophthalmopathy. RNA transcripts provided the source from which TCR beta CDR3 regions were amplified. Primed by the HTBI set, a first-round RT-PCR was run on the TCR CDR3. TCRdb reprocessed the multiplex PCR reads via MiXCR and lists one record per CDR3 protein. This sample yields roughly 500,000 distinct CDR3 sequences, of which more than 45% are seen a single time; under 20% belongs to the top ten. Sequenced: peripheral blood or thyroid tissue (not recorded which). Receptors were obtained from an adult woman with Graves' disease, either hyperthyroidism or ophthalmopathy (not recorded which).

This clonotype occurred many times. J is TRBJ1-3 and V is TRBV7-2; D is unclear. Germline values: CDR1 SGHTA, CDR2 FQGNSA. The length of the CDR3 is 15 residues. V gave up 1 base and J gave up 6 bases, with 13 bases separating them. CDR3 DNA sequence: TGTGCCAGCAGCTTAGACGGAGGGATAGTAAACACCATATATTTT. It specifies CASSLDGGIVNTIYF.

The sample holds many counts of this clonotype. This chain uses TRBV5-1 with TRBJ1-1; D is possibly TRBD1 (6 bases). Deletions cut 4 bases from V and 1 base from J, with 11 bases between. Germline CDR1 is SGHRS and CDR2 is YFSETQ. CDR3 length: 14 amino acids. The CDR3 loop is CASSTVQGNTEAFF. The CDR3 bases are TGCGCCAGCAGCACAGTACAGGGGAACACTGAAGCTTTCTTT.

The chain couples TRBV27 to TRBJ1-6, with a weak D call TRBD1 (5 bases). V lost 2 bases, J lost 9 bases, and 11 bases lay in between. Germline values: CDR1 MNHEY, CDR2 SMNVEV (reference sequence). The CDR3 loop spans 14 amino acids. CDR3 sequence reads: CASSLRGITSPLHF. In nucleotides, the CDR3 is TGTGCCAGCAGTTTACGGGGGATAACTTCACCCCTCCACTTT.

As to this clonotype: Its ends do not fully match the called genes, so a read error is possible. DNA for the CDR3: TGTACCACCAGTGAAGGAAATAATTCACCCCTCCACTTC. Protein: CTTSEGNNSPLHF. This chain uses TRBV24-1 with TRBJ1-6; D is unresolved. Germline V lookup: CDR1 KGHDR, CDR2 SFDVKD. This CDR3 region has 13 residues.

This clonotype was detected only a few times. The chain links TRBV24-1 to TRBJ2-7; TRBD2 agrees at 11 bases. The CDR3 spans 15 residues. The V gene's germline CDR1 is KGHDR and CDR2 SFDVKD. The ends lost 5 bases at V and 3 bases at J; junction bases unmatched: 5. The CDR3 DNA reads TGTGCCACCAGTGCTCCCGGGACTAGCGGCTACGAGCAGTACTTC. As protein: CATSAPGTSGYEQYF.

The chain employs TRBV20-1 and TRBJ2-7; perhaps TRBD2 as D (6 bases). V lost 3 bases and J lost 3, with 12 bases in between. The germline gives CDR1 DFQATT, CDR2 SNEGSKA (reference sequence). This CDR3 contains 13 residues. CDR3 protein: CSARRSAGYEQYF. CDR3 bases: TGCAGTGCTAGGCGCTCAGCGGGCTACGAGCAGTACTTC.

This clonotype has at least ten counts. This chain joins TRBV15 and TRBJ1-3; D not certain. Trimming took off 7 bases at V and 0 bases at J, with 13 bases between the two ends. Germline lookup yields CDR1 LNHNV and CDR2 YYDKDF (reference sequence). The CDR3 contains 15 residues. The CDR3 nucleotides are TGTGCCACCAAGGATGGAGCGAGCTCTGGAAACACCATATATTTT. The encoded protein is CATKDGASSGNTIYF.

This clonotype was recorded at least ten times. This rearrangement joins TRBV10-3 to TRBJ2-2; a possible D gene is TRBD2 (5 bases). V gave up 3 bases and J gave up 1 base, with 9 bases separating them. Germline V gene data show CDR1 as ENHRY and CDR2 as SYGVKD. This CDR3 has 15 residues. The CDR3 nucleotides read TGTGCCATCAGTGATGAGCGGAGGAACACCGGGGAGCTGTTTTTT. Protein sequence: CAISDERRNTGELFF.

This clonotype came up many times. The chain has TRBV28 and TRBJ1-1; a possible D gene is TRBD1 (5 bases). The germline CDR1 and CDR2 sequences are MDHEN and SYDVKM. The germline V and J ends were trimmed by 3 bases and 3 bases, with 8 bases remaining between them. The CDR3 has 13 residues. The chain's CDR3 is CASSFREDTEAFF. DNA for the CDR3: TGTGCCAGCAGTTTCAGGGAGGACACTGAAGCTTTCTTT.

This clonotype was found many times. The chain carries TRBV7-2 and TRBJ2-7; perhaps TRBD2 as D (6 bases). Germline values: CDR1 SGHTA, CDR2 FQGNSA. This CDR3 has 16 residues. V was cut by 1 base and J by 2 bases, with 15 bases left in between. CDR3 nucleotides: TGTGCCAGCAGCTTAGTGGGGGGAGCCCAAGCCTACGAGCAGTACTTC. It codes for CASSLVGGAQAYEQYF.

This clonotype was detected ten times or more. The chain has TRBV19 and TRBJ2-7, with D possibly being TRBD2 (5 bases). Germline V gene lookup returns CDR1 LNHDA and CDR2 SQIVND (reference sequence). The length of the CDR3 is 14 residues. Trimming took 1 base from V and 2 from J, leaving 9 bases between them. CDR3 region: CASSIASGAYEQYF. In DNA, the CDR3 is TGTGCCAGTAGTATAGCAAGCGGCGCCTACGAGCAGTACTTC.

The CDR3 loop reads CASSEGTGGQFMNTEAFF. For the CDR3, the DNA is TGTGCCAGCAGCGAAGGGACAGGGGGCCAATTCATGAACACTGAAGCTTTCTTT. V gene TRBV9 combines with J gene TRBJ1-1; 12 nucleotides align to TRBD1. Germline V gene sequence: CDR1 SGDLS, CDR2 YYNGEE. The CDR3 length is 18 residues. V was clipped by 3 bases and J by 0 bases; unmatched bases: 9. Based on the CDR3 plus reference TRBV9 and TRBJ1-1, the full variable domain is DSGVTQTPKHLITATGQRVTLRCSPRSGDLSVYWYQQSLDQGLQFLIQYYNGEERAKGNILERFSAQQFPDLHSELNLSSLELGDSALYFCASSEGTGGQFMNTEAFFGQGTRLTVV.

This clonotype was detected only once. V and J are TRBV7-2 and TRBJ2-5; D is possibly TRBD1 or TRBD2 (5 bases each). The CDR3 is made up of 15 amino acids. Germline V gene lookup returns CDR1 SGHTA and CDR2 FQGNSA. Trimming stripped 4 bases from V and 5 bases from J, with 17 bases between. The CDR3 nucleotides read TGTGCCAGCAGCTCTCCCGGGACCACTGGGGAGACCCAGTACTTC. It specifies CASSSPGTTGETQYF.

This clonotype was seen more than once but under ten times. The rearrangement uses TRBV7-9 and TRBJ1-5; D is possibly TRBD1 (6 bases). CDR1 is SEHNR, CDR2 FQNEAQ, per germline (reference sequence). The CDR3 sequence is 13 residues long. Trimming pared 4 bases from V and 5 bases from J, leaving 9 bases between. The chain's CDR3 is CASSWGRDQPQHF. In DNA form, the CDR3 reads TGTGCCAGCAGCTGGGGGCGGGATCAGCCCCAGCATTTT.

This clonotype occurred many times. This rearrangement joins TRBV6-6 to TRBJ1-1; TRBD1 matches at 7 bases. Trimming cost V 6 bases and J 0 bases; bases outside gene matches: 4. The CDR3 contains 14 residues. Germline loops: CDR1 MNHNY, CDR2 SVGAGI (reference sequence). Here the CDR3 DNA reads TGTGCCAGCAGGCAGGGACAGCTGAACACTGAAGCTTTCTTT. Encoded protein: CASRQGQLNTEAFF.